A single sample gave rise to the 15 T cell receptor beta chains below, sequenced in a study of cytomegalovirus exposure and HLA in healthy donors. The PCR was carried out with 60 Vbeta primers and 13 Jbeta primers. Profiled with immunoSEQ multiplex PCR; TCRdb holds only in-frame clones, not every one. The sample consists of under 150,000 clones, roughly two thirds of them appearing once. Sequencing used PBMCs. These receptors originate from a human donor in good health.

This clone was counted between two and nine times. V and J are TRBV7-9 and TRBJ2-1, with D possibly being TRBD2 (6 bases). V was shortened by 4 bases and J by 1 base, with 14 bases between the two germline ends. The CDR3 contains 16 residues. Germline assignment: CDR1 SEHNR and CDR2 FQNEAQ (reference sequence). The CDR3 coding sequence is TGTGCCAGCAGCTCCCGAACCGGGACTTCCTACAATGAGCAGTTCTTC. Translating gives CASSSRTGTSYNEQFF. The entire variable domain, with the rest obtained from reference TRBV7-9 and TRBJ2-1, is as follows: DTGVSQNPRHKITKRGQNVTFRCDPISEHNRLYWYRQTLGQGPEFLTYFQNEAQLEKSRLLSDRFSAERPKGSFSTLEIQRTEQGDSAMYLCASSSRTGTSYNEQFFGPGTRLTVL.

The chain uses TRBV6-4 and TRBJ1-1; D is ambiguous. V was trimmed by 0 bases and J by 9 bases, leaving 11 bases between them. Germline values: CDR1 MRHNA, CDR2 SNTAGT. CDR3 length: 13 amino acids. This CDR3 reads CASSDSTGAKAFF. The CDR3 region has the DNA TGTGCCAGCAGTGACTCGACGGGTGCAAAAGCTTTCTTT.

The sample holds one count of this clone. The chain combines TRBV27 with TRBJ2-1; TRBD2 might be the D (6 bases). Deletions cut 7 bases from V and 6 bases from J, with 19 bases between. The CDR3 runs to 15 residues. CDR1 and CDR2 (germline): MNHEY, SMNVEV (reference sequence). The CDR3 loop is CASKDSGERINEQFF. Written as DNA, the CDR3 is TGTGCCAGCAAGGATTCGGGGGAGAGGATCAATGAGCAGTTCTTC.

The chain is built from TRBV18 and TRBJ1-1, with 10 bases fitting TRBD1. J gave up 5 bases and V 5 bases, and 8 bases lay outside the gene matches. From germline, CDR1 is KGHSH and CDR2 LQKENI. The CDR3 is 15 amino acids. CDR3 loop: CASSALGQGGTEAFF. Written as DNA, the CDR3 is TGTGCCAGCTCAGCTTTAGGACAGGGGGGGACTGAAGCTTTCTTT.

The CDR3 DNA is TGTGCCAGCAGTTACACCATAGCCGACTACGAGCAGTACTTC. Amino acid sequence: CASSYTIADYEQYF. This sequence joins TRBV6-5 and TRBJ2-7, with unresolved D. Per germline, CDR1 MNHEY and CDR2 SVGAGI. V dropped 2 bases and J dropped 3 bases, with 11 bases sitting between them. The CDR3 is 14 amino acids.

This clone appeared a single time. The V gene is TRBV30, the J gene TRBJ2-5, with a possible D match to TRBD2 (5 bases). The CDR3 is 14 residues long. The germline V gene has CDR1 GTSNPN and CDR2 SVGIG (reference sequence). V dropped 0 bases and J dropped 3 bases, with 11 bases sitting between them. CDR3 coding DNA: TGTGCCTGGAGTGTACTGGGAGCGGAAGAGACCCAGTACTTC. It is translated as CAWSVLGAEETQYF.

DNA of the CDR3: TGTGCCAGCAGCTCCACACCCGGGACAGGGAGAGGAAACACCATATATTTT. Translation gives CASSSTPGTGRGNTIYF. The V and J genes are TRBV7-6 and TRBJ1-3, with TRBD1 identical over 9 bases. Looked up from germline, CDR1 is SGHVS and CDR2 is FNYEAQ. Germline trimming cut 4 bases from V and 4 bases from J; bases unmatched to any gene: 11. The CDR3 covers 17 residues.

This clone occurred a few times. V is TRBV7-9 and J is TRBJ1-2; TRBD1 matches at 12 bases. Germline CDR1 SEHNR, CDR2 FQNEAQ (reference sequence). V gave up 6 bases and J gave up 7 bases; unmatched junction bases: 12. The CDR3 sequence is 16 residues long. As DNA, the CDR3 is TGTGCCAGCAGGGAAACGACCGGGACAGGGGGCGCTGGCTACACCTTC. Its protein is CASRETTGTGGAGYTF.

The CDR3 reads CAIMRSRLVKDTEAFF. The DNA of the CDR3 is TGTGCCATCATGCGGTCGCGACTAGTTAAGGACACTGAAGCTTTCTTT. The chain carries TRBV10-3 and TRBJ1-1; unclear D gene. Germline lookup yields CDR1 ENHRY and CDR2 SYGVKD. The CDR3 spans 16 residues. V was pared by 7 bases and J by 3 bases, with 21 bases between.

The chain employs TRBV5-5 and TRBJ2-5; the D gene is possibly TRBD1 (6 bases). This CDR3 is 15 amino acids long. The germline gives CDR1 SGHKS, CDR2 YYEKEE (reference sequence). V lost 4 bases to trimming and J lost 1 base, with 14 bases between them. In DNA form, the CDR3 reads TGTGCCAGCAGCATCTTCTCGACAGGCCAAGAGACCCAGTACTTC. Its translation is CASSIFSTGQETQYF. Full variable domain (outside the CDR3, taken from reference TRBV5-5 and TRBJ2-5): DAGVTQSPTHLIKTRGQQVTLRCSPISGHKSVSWYQQVLGQGPQFIFQYYEKEERGRGNFPDRFSARQFPNYSSELNVNALLLGDSALYLCASSIFSTGQETQYFGPGTRLLVL.

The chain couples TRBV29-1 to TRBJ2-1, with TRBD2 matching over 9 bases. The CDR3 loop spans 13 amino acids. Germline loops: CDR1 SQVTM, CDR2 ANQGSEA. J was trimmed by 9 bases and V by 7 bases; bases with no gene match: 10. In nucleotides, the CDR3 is TGCAGCGACCGGCGAGCGGGAGGAGCTGAGCAGTTCTTC. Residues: CSDRRAGGAEQFF.

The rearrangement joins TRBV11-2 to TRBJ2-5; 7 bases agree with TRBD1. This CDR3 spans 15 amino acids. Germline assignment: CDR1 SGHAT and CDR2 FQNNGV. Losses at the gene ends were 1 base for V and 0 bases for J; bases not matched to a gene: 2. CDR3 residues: CASSLAGQDQETQYF. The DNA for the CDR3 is TGTGCCAGCAGCTTAGCTGGACAGGACCAAGAGACCCAGTACTTC.

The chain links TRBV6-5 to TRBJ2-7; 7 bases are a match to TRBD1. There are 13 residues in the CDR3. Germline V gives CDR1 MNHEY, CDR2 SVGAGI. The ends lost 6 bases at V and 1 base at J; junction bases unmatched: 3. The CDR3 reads CASRGTESYEQYF. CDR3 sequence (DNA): TGTGCCAGCAGAGGGACAGAATCCTACGAGCAGTACTTC.

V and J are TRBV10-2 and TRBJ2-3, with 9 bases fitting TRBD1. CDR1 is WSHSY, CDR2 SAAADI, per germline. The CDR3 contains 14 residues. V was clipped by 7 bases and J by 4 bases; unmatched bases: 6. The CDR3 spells CASKTGGGADTQYF. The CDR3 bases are TGCGCCAGCAAAACAGGGGGCGGCGCAGATACGCAGTATTTT.

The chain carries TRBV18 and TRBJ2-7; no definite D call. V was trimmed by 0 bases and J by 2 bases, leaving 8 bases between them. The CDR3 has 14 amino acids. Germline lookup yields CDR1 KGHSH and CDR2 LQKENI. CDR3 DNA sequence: TGTGCCAGCTCACCACCGTCTGGCACCTACGAGCAGTACTTC. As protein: CASSPPSGTYEQYF.